These 26 T cell receptor beta chains share one sample of origin, sequenced in a study of T cell changes during pregnancy in multiple sclerosis. Using immunoSEQ multiplex PCR, the repertoire was profiled, and TCRdb retains in-frame clones only, with some absent. The table includes fewer than 50,000 clones, around 94% detected once. The sample in question was CD4+ T cells from peripheral blood mononuclear cells, obtained in the second trimester of pregnancy. Receptors originate from a female donor in good health, enrolled as a control in a pregnancy study.

CDR3 amino acids: CASSQATGETQYF. CDR3 in DNA: TGCGCCAGCAGCCAAGCCACAGGGGAGACCCAGTACTTC. This rearrangement joins TRBV4-3 to TRBJ2-5; D perhaps matches TRBD1 (6 bases). This CDR3 is 13 amino acids long. Germline V gene data show CDR1 as LGHNA and CDR2 as YSLEER. Trimming removed 1 base at V and 5 bases at J, with 8 bases between.

V usage is TRBV30 and J usage is TRBJ2-5; a weak D match, TRBD1 (6 bases). V shed 0 bases and J shed 2 bases, with 10 bases lying between them. Germline loops: CDR1 GTSNPN, CDR2 SVGIG (reference sequence). CDR3 length: 14 amino acids. Here the CDR3 DNA reads TGTGCCTGGAGTGTAGGGACAAAACAAGAGACCCAGTACTTC. Its translation: CAWSVGTKQETQYF.

This clone was seen once. The genes are TRBV9 and TRBJ1-1; D is unclear. V lost 0 bases to trimming and J lost 3 bases, with 9 bases between them. The germline gives CDR1 SGDLS, CDR2 YYNGEE. This CDR3 region has 14 residues. The CDR3 DNA reads TGTGCCAGCAGCGTAGGAGGGAGGGACACTGAAGCTTTCTTT. It encodes CASSVGGRDTEAFF. Looking up the rest from reference TRBV9 and TRBJ1-1 gives the full variable domain: DSGVTQTPKHLITATGQRVTLRCSPRSGDLSVYWYQQSLDQGLQFLIQYYNGEERAKGNILERFSAQQFPDLHSELNLSSLELGDSALYFCASSVGGRDTEAFFGQGTRLTVV.

The chain employs TRBV27 and TRBJ1-2; D is perhaps TRBD1 (6 bases). Trimming left V 8 bases short and J 6 bases short, with 19 bases between. The CDR3 runs to 14 residues. In germline, CDR1 is MNHEY, CDR2 SMNVEV (reference sequence). In nucleotides, the CDR3 is TGTGCCAGCGCAACTAATCTACAGGGCCATGGCTACACCTTC. This codes for CASATNLQGHGYTF.

The chain carries TRBV4-3 and TRBJ2-1, with TRBD2 matching over 16 bases. V lost 0 bases to trimming and J lost 3 bases; unmatched junction nucleotides: 5. Germline assignment: CDR1 LGHNA and CDR2 YSLEER. This CDR3 region has 19 residues. The CDR3, as DNA: TGCGCCAGCAGCCAAGATGGGACTAGCGGGGGGGGAATCTACAATGAGCAGTTCTTC. This sequence encodes CASSQDGTSGGGIYNEQFF.

The chain recombines TRBV5-4 with TRBJ2-5, with a weak D call TRBD1 (5 bases). Germline CDR1 SGHNT, CDR2 YYREEE (reference sequence). Trimming left V 5 bases short and J 3 bases short, with 17 bases between. The length of the CDR3 is 15 residues. CDR3 amino acids: CASSPTGNGKETQYF. CDR3 DNA sequence: TGTGCCAGCAGTCCCACAGGAAACGGAAAAGAGACCCAGTACTTC.

The chain recombines TRBV27 with TRBJ1-5; D call uncertain. Germline CDR1 reads MNHEY; CDR2 reads SMNVEV (reference sequence). The V and J ends lost 4 bases and 0 bases respectively, with 7 bases between them. CDR3 length equals 14 residues. CDR3 DNA sequence: TGTGCCAGCAGTTCGGGTGATAGCAATCAGCCCCAGCATTTT. Translating it yields CASSSGDSNQPQHF.

This chain connects TRBV10-3 to TRBJ2-1, with 7 bases fitting TRBD1. Germline V gene sequence: CDR1 ENHRY, CDR2 SYGVKD. V dropped 5 bases and J dropped 6; count of bases not matched to a gene: 4. The CDR3 runs to 13 residues. DNA for the CDR3: TGTGCCATCAGTTTGGACAGGATCAATGAGCAGTTCTTC. The encoded protein is CAISLDRINEQFF.

The chain couples TRBV19 to TRBJ1-5; 7 bases fit TRBD1. This CDR3 has 16 residues. With V trimmed by 5 bases and J by 1 base, 8 bases remained unmatched. Germline CDR1 is LNHDA and CDR2 is SQIVND (reference sequence). CDR3 sequence reads: CASSLRQGTSNQPQHF. CDR3 DNA: TGTGCCAGTAGTCTCAGACAGGGAACAAGCAATCAGCCCCAGCATTTT.

In DNA form, the CDR3 reads TGTGCCAGCAGCCCGTTTTCGGAGAGCTCCGAGCAGTACTTC. It is translated as CASSPFSESSEQYF. V is TRBV7-6 and J is TRBJ2-7; D is uncertain. CDR3 size: 14 residues. Trimming removed 5 bases at V and 6 bases at J, with 17 bases between. From germline, CDR1 is SGHVS and CDR2 FNYEAQ.

The chain carries TRBV11-2 and TRBJ2-5; D possibly corresponds to TRBD2 (6 bases). Germline CDR1 reads SGHAT; CDR2 reads FQNNGV. V lost 0 bases to trimming and J lost 5 bases, with 16 bases between them. There are 16 residues in the CDR3. The CDR3 sequence: CASSLDTGAAGETQYF. The CDR3 bases are TGTGCCAGCAGCTTAGATACCGGGGCCGCGGGGGAGACCCAGTACTTC.

This sequence joins TRBV15 and TRBJ2-3; the D gene is possibly TRBD2 (6 bases). The length of the CDR3 is 18 residues. Trimming took 0 bases from V and 2 from J, leaving 18 bases between them. Germline V lookup: CDR1 LNHNV, CDR2 YYDKDF (reference sequence). In DNA form, the CDR3 reads TGTGCCACCAGCAGAGACAGACGACTAGAACAATACACAGATACGCAGTATTTT. This sequence encodes CATSRDRRLEQYTDTQYF.

The V call is TRBV4-2, the J call TRBJ1-2; TRBD1 might be the D (6 bases). Germline V lookup: CDR1 LGHNA, CDR2 YNFKEQ. V lost 3 bases, J lost 4 bases, and 12 bases lay in between. CDR3 length: 14 residues. The DNA of the CDR3 is TGTGCCAGCAGCCAGGGGGCAGAGGCCTATGGCTACACCTTC. Its translation: CASSQGAEAYGYTF.

Only a few counts were recorded for this clone. The gene calls are TRBV6-4 and TRBJ1-2; 8 nucleotides match TRBD1. Unmatched junction bases numbered 18, after V lost 8 bases and J lost 4 bases. Germline-derived CDR1 and CDR2 are MRHNA and SNTAGT. The CDR3 spans 17 residues. CDR3 sequence reads: CASGKTGDDCPAYGYTF. DNA for the CDR3: TGTGCCAGCGGGAAGACAGGGGACGACTGCCCCGCCTATGGCTACACCTTC.

The V and J genes are TRBV19 and TRBJ1-2; no definite D call. The germline gives CDR1 LNHDA, CDR2 SQIVND (reference sequence). The length of the CDR3 is 17 residues. Between the trimmed V and J ends, which lost 5 bases and 3 bases, there was a span of 22 bases. The CDR3 reads CASSSQPGDKVDYGYTF. The CDR3 DNA reads TGTGCCAGTAGTTCGCAACCGGGAGATAAGGTGGACTATGGCTACACCTTC. Full variable domain (remainder filled in from reference TRBV19 and TRBJ1-2): DGGITQSPKYLFRKEGQNVTLSCEQNLNHDAMYWYRQDPGQGLRLIYYSQIVNDFQKGDIAEGYSVSREKKESFPLTVTSAQKNPTAFYLCASSSQPGDKVDYGYTFGSGTRLTVV.

The chain employs TRBV10-3 and TRBJ1-3; tentative D call: TRBD1 (5 bases). V was shortened by 0 bases and J by 15 bases, with 36 bases between the two germline ends. There are 20 residues in the CDR3. Germline V CDR1 and CDR2: ENHRY, SYGVKD. The CDR3 DNA sequence: TGTGCCATCAGTGAGTCAGTGGTAGGGAGGAAACTGAGGGAGGGGTTGACCGGATATTTT. Translating it yields CAISESVVGRKLREGLTGYF.

The chain combines TRBV19 with TRBJ2-3, with D possibly TRBD2 on 6 matching bases. V was pared by 0 bases and J by 11 bases, with 15 bases between. The CDR3 consists of 14 residues. Germline CDR1 LNHDA, CDR2 SQIVND (reference sequence). The CDR3 sequence: CASSIDPGVLMQYF. CDR3 nucleotides: TGTGCCAGTAGTATAGATCCGGGAGTGTTGATGCAGTATTTT.

This clone was observed once. One junction end disagrees with the germline gene, perhaps due to a read error. This same CDR3 is encoded by further DNA sequences in the sample. This chain links TRBV2 with TRBJ2-7, with 9 bases lining up with TRBD1. The CDR3 length is 14 residues. CDR1 is SNHLY, CDR2 FYNNEI, per germline. The CDR3 nucleotides are TGCGCCAGCAGTACCGGGACAGGGCCCTACGAGCAGTACTTC. Translated, it gives CASSTGTGPYEQYF.

This clone was counted between two and nine times. The chain carries TRBV11-2 and TRBJ1-6, with 8 bases matching TRBD1. With 5 bases clipped from V and 7 bases from J, the junction kept 10 bases outside the gene matches. The germline V gene has CDR1 SGHAT and CDR2 FQNNGV. The CDR3 length is 16 residues. The CDR3 region is CASSQQGGSPNSPLHF. CDR3 nucleotide sequence: TGTGCCAGCAGCCAACAGGGGGGATCCCCCAATTCACCCCTCCACTTT.

Notes on this clone: At one end the junction does not follow the germline gene, possibly because of a read error. The chain is built from TRBV5-1 and TRBJ1-4; TRBD1 matches at 11 bases. Per germline, CDR1 SGHRS and CDR2 YFSETQ. This CDR3 contains 14 residues. The CDR3 DNA reads as TGCGCCAGCAGCGGACAGGGGGCTAAGGAAAAACTGTTTTTT. It yields the protein CASSGQGAKEKLFF. Full variable domain (remainder filled in from reference TRBV5-1 and TRBJ1-4): KAGVTQTPRYLIKTRGQQVTLSCSPISGHRSVSWYQQTPGQGLQFLFEYFSETQRNKGNFPGRFSGRQFSNSRSEMNVSTLELGDSALYLCASSGQGAKEKLFFGSGTQLSVL.

The rearrangement links TRBV10-3 to TRBJ2-7; D may be TRBD1 (6 bases). Trimming pared 3 bases from V and 3 bases from J, leaving 6 bases between. The CDR3 runs to 12 residues. The germline CDR1 and CDR2 sequences are ENHRY and SYGVKD. For the CDR3, the DNA is TGTGCCATCAGTGAACAGGGCTACGAGCAGTACTTC. Translation: CAISEQGYEQYF.

The chain joins TRBV5-4 to TRBJ1-2; 7 bases agree with TRBD1. V shed 4 bases, J shed 0 bases, and the junction held 12 bases outside the gene matches. This CDR3 has 17 amino acids. CDR1 SGHNT and CDR2 YYREEE come from the germline V gene (reference sequence). In DNA, the CDR3 is TGTGCCAGCAGCACCCGGCCGAACAGGGGATCTAACTATGGCTACACCTTC. Amino acid sequence: CASSTRPNRGSNYGYTF. Combining the CDR3 with reference TRBV5-4 and TRBJ1-2 gives the whole variable domain ETGVTQSPTHLIKTRGQQVTLRCSSQSGHNTVSWYQQALGQGPQFIFQYYREEENGRGNFPPRFSGLQFPNYSSELNVNALELDDSALYLCASSTRPNRGSNYGYTFGSGTRLTVV.

The chain carries TRBV4-1 and TRBJ2-5; 7 bases line up with TRBD2. Trimming cost V 1 base and J 2 bases; bases outside gene matches: 10. CDR1 and CDR2 from the germline V gene are MGHRA and YSYEKL. CDR3 size: 17 residues. DNA for the CDR3: TGCGCCAGCAGCCAAGCTAAGAGCGGGGTAAGACAAGAGACCCAGTACTTC. It yields the protein CASSQAKSGVRQETQYF.

This chain connects TRBV18 to TRBJ2-1; 8 nucleotides align to TRBD1. The CDR3 has 11 residues. With V trimmed by 4 bases and J by 13 bases, 3 bases remained unmatched. Per the germline V gene, CDR1 is KGHSH and CDR2 is LQKENI. The CDR3 sequence is CASSQQGDQFF. CDR3 DNA sequence: TGTGCCAGCTCACAACAGGGGGATCAGTTCTTC.

The CDR3 nucleotides are TGTGCCAGCAGCTCTATGACAGGGCTGTTGGAAAAACTGTTTTTT. It encodes CASSSMTGLLEKLFF. The genes are TRBV5-6 and TRBJ1-4, with 7 nucleotides matching TRBD1. Germline CDR1 reads SGHDT; CDR2 reads YYEEEE. The CDR3 totals 15 residues. With 3 bases clipped from V and 8 bases from J, the junction kept 10 bases outside the gene matches.

This chain joins TRBV2 and TRBJ2-3; 9 bases are shared with TRBD2. Germline V gene sequence: CDR1 SNHLY, CDR2 FYNNEI. Losses at the gene ends were 6 bases for V and 0 bases for J; bases not matched to a gene: 4. The CDR3 totals 15 residues. CDR3 protein: CASRRLAVSTDTQYF. The CDR3 nucleotides read TGTGCCAGCAGACGACTAGCGGTGAGCACAGATACGCAGTATTTT.